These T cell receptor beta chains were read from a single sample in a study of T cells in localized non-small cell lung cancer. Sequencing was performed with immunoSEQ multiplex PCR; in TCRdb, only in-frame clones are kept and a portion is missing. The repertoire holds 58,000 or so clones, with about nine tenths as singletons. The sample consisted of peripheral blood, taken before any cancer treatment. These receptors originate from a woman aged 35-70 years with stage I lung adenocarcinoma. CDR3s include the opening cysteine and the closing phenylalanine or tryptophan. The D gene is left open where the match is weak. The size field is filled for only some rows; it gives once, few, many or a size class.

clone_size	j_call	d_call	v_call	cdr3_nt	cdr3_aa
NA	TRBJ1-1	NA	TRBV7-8	TGTGCCAGCAGCTTAGGGTACGCATTGAACACTGAAGCTTTCTTT	CASSLGYALNTEAFF
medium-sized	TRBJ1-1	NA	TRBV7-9	TGTGCCAGCAGCCAAAGTGCAGGGTCTGAAGCTTTCTTT	CASSQSAGSEAFF
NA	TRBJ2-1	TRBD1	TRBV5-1	TGCGCCAGCAGCCCACTACAGGGGAGTGGTTACAATGAGCAGTTCTTC	CASSPLQGSGYNEQFF
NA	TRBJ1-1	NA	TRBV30	TGTGCCTGGGGGTGGGGGAACACTGAAGCTTTCTTT	CAWGWGNTEAFF
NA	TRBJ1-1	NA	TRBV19	TGTGCCAGTAGTATATCGCCGGTGAACACTGAAGCTTTCTTT	CASSISPVNTEAFF
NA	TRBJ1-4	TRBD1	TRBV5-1	TGCGCCAGCAGCTTAACTTTTGGGACAGGGGGCGAAAAACTGTTTTTT	CASSLTFGTGGEKLFF
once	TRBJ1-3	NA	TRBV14	TGTGCCACGGGGCACGGAAACACCATATATTTT	CATGHGNTIYF
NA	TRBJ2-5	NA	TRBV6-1	TGTGCCAGCAGAATCGTAGCGGAAGAGACCCAGTACTTC	CASRIVAEETQYF
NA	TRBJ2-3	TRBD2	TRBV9	TGTGCCAGCAGGGGGGGGAGCCCTCTCGACACAGATACGCAGTATTTT	CASRGGSPLDTDTQYF
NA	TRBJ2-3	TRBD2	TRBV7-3	TGTGCCAGCAGCTCCGGGACTACCACAGATACGCAGTATTTT	CASSSGTTTDTQYF
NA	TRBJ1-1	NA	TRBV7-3	TGTGCCAGCAGCTTACAGGGGAACACTGAAGCTTTCTTT	CASSLQGNTEAFF